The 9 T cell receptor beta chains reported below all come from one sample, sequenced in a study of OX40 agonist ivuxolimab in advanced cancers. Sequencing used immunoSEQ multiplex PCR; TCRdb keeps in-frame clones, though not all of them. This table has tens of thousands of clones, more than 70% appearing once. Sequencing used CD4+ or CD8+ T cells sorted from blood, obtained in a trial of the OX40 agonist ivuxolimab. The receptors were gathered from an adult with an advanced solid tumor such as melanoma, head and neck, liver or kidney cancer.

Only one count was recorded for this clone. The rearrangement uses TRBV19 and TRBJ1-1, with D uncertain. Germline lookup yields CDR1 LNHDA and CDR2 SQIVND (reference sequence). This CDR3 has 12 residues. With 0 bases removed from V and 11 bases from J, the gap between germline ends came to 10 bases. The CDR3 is CASSIDKGAAFF. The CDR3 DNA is TGTGCCAGTAGTATAGACAAAGGAGCGGCTTTCTTT. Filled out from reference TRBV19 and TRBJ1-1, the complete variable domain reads DGGITQSPKYLFRKEGQNVTLSCEQNLNHDAMYWYRQDPGQGLRLIYYSQIVNDFQKGDIAEGYSVSREKKESFPLTVTSAQKNPTAFYLCASSIDKGAAFFGQGTRLTVV.

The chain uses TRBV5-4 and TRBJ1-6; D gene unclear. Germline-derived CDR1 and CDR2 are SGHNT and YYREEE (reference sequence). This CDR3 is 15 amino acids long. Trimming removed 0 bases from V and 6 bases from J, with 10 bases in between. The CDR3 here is CASSLESGGNSPLHF. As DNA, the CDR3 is TGTGCCAGCAGCTTGGAGTCAGGAGGTAATTCACCCCTCCACTTT.

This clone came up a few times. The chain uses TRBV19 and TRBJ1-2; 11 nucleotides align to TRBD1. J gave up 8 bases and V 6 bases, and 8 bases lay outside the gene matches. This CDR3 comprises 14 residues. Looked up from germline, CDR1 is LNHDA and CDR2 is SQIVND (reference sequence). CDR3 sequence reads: CASSPDRGRGGYTF. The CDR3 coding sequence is TGTGCCAGTAGCCCGGACAGGGGGCGCGGGGGCTACACCTTC.

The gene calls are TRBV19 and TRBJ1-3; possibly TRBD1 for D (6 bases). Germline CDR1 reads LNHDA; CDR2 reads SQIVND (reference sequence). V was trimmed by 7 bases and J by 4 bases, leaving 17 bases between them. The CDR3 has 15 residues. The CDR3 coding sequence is TGTGCCAGTACCCAACCCAGGGGATCCGGAAACACCATATATTTT. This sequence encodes CASTQPRGSGNTIYF.

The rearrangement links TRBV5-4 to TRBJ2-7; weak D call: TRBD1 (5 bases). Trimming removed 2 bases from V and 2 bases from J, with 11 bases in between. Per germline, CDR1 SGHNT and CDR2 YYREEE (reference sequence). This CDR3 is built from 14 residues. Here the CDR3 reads CASSLQAATYEQYF. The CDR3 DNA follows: TGTGCCAGCAGCTTACAGGCGGCTACCTACGAGCAGTACTTC.

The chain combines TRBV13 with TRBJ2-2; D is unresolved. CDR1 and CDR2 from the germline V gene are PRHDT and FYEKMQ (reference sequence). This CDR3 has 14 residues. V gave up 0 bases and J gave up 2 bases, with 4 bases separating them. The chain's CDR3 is CASSLGGNTGELFF. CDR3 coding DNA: TGTGCCAGCAGCTTAGGTGGCAACACCGGGGAGCTGTTTTTT.

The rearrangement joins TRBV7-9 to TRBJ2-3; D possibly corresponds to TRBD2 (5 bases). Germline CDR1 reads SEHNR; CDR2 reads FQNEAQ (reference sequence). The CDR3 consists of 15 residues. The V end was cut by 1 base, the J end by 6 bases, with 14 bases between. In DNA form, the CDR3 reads TGTGCCAGCAGCTTAGTGGTCGGGGTTGCGGATACGCAGTATTTT. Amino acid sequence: CASSLVVGVADTQYF.

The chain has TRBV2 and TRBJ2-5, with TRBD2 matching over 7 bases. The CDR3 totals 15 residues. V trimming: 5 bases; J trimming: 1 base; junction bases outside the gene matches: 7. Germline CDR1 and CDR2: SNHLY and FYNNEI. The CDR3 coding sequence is TGTGCCAGCAGTTCGGGCAGCGGGACCCAAGAGACCCAGTACTTC. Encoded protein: CASSSGSGTQETQYF.

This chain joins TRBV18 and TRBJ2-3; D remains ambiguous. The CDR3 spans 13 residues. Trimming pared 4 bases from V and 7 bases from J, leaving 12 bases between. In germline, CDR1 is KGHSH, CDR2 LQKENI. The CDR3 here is CASSRVASNTQYF. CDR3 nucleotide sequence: TGTGCCAGCTCACGGGTAGCCTCCAATACGCAGTATTTT.